This TCR beta chain emerged from a study of blood T cells in healthy people across ages. Across the study: Per every two T cells, about one barcoded beta molecule was captured by template switching.

Researchers collected approximately 9.5 milliliters of peripheral blood from every single donor. V lost 0 bases and J lost 5; bases outside the gene matches: 4. CDR1 is SGHRS and CDR2 is YFSETQ in the germline V gene. CDR3 size: 15 residues. General study points: With donor CMV status unknown, expanded clonotype changes were possibly confounded.

In the case of this clonotype: As yet, its antigen is unknown.

A sample-barcoded 5' primer and a J-beta primer mix were used in a second PCR of about 7 to 12 cycles. A single record per CDR3 protein comes from TCRdb applying MiXCR to the 5' RACE reads. The profile shows hundreds of thousands of distinct CDR3 sequences, around a fifth of them singletons. This chain uses TRBV5-1 with TRBJ2-5; 10 bases fit TRBD1. The sample taken for sequencing was blood. This TCR derives from a man aged 70 or older in good health. Written as DNA, the CDR3 is TGCGCCAGCAGCTTGGAACGACAGGGGGCGGAGACCCAGTACTTC. It yields the protein CASSLERQGAETQYF.